The present T cell receptor (beta chain) was sequenced within a study of OX40 agonist ivuxolimab in advanced cancers. This table comes from immunoSEQ multiplex PCR, and its TCRdb copy is limited to in-frame clones, with some not included. The sample lists around 65,000 clones, about 91% seen once, with about 18% in the top ten. Germline V gene lookup returns CDR1 SGDLS and CDR2 YYNGEE. V was clipped by 0 bases and J by 0 bases, with 13 bases between them. The CDR3 has 16 amino acids. This clone has a single count. The receptor was isolated from an adult with an advanced solid tumor such as melanoma, head and neck, liver or kidney cancer. The input for sequencing was CD4+ or CD8+ T cells sorted from blood, taken in a trial of the OX40 agonist ivuxolimab. The gene calls are TRBV9 and TRBJ2-7; perhaps D is TRBD1 or TRBD2 (6 bases each). CDR3 sequence (DNA): TGTGCCAGCAGCGTAGCTGGGGGGCTTAGCTCCTACGAGCAGTACTTC. Its translation is CASSVAGGLSSYEQYF.